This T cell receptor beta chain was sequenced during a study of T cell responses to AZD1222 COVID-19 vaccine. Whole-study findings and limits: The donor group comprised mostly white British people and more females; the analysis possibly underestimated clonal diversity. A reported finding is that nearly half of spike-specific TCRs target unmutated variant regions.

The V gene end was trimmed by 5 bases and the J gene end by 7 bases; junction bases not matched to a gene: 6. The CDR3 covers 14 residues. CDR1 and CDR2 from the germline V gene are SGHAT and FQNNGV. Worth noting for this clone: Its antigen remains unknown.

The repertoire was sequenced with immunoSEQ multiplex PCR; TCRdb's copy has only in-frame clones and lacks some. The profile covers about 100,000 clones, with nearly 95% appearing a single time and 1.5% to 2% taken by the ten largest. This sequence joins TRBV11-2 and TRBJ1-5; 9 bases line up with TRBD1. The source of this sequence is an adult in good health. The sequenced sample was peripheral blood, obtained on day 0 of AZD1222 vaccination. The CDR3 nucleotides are TGTGCCAGCAGCGCTACGGGACAGGGACAGCCCCAGCATTTT. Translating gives CASSATGQGQPQHF.